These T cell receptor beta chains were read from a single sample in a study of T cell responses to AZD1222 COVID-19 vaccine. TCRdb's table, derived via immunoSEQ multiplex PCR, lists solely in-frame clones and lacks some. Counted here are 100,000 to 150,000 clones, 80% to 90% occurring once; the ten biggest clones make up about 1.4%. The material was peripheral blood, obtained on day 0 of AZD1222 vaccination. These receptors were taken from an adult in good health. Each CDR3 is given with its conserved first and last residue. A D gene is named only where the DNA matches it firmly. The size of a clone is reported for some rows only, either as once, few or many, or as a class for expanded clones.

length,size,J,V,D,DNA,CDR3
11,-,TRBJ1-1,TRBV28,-,TGTGCCAGCAGTTCGTTAGCCGGGGCTTTCTTT,CASSSLAGAFF
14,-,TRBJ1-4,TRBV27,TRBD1,TGTGCCAGCAGTCAGGGGACAGGGATTGAAAAACTGTTTTTT,CASSQGTGIEKLFF
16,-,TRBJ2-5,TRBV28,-,TGTGCCAGCAGTTTACTAGAGGGACCGATCCAAGAGACCCAGTACTTC,CASSLLEGPIQETQYF
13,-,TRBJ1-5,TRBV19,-,TGTGCCAGTGGGAAAGGCGTGGGACAGCCCCAGCATTTT,CASGKGVGQPQHF
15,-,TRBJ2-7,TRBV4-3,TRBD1,TGCGCCAGCAGCGTAGGGACAGGGGGCTCCTACGAGCAGTACTTC,CASSVGTGGSYEQYF
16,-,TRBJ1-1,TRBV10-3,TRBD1,TGTGCCATCAGTGACCACGACAGGGGTGATACCACTGAAGCTTTCTTT,CAISDHDRGDTTEAFF
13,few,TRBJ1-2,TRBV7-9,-,TGTGCCAGCAGTCCCGGGATAAACTATGGCTACACCTTC,CASSPGINYGYTF
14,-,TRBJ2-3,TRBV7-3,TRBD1,TGTGCCAGCAGCGTAGGACAGGCCACAGATACGCAGTATTTT,CASSVGQATDTQYF
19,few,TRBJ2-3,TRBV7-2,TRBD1,TGTGCCAGCAGCTCCGCGAGGGACAGGCTAGCTCTAAGCACAGATACGCAGTATTTT,CASSSARDRLALSTDTQYF
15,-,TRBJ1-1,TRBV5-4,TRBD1,TGTGCCAGCCCAGGGACAGGGGCCTTGAACACTGAAGCTTTCTTT,CASPGTGALNTEAFF
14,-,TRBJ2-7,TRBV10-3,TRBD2,TGTGCCATCAGTGAGCCGGGGGAGGGGATATCCAGTTACTTC,CAISEPGEGISSYF